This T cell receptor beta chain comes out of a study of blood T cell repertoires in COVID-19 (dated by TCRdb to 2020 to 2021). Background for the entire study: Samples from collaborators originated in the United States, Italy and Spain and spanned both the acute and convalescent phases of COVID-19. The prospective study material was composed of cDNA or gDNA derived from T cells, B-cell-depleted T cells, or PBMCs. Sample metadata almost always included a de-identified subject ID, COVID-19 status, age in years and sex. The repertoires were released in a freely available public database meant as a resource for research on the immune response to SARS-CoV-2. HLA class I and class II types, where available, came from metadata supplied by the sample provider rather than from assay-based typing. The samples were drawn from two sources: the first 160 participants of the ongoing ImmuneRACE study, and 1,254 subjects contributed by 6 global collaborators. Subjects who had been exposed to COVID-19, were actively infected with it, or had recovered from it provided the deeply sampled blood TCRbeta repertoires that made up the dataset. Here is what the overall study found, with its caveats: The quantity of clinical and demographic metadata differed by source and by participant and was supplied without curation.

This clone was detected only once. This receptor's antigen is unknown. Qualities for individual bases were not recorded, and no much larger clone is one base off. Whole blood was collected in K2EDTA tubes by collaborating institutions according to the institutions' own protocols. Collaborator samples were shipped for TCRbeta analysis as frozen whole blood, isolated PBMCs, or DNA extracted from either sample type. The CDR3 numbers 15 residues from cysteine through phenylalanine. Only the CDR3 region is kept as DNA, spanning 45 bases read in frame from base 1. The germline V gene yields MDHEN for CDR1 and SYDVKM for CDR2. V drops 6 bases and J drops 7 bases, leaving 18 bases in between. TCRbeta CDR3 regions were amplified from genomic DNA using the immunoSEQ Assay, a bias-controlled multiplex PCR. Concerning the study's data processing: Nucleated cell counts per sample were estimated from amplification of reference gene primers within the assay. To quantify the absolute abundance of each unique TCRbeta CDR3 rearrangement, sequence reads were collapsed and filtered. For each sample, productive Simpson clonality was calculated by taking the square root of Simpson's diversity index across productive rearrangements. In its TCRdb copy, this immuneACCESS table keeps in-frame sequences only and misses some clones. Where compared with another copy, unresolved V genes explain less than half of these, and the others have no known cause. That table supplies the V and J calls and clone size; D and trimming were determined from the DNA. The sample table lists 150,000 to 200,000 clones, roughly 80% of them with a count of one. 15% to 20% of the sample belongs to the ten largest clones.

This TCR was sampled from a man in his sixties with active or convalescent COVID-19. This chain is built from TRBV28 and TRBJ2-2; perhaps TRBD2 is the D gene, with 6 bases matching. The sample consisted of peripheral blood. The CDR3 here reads CASRPRLGSNGELFF. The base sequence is TGTGCCAGCAGGCCGAGACTAGGTAGTAACGGGGAGCTGTTTTTT. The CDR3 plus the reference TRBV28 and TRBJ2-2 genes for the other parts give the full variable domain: DVKVTQSSRYLVKRTGEKVFLECVQDMDHENMFWYRQDPGLGLRLIYFSYDVKMKEKGDIPEGYSVSREKKERFSLILESASTNQTSMYLCASRPRLGSNGELFFGEGSRLTVL.